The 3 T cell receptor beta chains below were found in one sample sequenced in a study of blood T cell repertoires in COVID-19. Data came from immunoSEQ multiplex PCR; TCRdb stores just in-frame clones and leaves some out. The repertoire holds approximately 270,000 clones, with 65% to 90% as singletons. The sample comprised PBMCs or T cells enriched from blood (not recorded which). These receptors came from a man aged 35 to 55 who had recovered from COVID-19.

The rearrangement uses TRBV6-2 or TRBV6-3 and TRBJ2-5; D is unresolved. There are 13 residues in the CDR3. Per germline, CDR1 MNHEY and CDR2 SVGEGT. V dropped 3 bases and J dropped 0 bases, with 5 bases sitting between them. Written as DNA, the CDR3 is TGTGCCAGCAGTTATGAGTACCAAGAGACCCAGTACTTC. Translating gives CASSYEYQETQYF.

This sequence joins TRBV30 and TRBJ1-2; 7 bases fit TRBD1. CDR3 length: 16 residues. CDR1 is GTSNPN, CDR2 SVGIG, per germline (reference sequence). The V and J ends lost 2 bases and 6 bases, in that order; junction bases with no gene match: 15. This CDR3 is CAWSSMRRTGGHGYTF. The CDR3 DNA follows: TGTGCCTGGAGTTCGATGCGACGGACAGGCGGACATGGCTACACCTTC.

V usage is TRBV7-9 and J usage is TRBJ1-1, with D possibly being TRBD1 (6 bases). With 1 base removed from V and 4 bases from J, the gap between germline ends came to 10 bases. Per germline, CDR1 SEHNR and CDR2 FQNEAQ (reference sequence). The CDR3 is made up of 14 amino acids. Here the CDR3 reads CASSLGDRSTEAFF. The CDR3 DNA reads TGTGCCAGCAGCTTAGGTGACAGGAGCACTGAAGCTTTCTTT.